This TCR beta chain was found in a study of post-analysis software for immune sequencing data. Findings and caveats of the study: Roughly five TRBV segments, including TRBV5-6, TRBV5-1 and TRBV20-1, were more frequent in patients than controls.

On this clonotype itself: The antigen is not known.

There are 14 residues in the CDR3. V was trimmed by 4 bases and J by 3 bases, leaving 13 bases between them. CDR1 and CDR2 from the germline V gene are MGHRA and YSYEKL. The library was made from cDNA and included unique molecular identifiers. MiXCR, run by TCRdb on the PCR reads, gives a single entry per CDR3 protein. This table holds roughly 580,000 distinct CDR3 sequences, around 47% found once. The V call is TRBV4-1, the J call TRBJ2-7; D is perhaps TRBD1 (5 bases). Specimen: blood. This clonotype was obtained from a girl aged 10 to 17 with multiple sclerosis. This CDR3 reads CASSRQRYFYEQYF. The CDR3 coding sequence is TGCGCCAGCAGCCGACAGCGTTATTTCTACGAGCAGTACTTC.